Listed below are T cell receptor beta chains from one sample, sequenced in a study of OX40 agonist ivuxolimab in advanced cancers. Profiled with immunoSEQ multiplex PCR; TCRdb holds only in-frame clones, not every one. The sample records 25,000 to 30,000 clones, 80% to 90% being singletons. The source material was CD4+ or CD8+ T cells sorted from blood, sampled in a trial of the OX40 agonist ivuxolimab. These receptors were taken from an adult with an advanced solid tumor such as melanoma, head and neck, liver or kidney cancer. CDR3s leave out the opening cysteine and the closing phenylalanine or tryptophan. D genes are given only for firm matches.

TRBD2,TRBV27,AAGRGRAVEQF
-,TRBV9,ASSVSGSGANVLT
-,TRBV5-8,ASSLGTYGYT
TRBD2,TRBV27,ASRPVTTSGRYNEQF
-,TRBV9,ASSVGGADIQY
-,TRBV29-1,SVEVRTYEQY
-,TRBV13,ASSPSSVGGQRVLDYGYT
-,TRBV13,ASSLGRGRDEQY
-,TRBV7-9,ASSADGEKLF
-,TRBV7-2,ASSLVHNSATSYEQY
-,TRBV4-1,ASSSRQGSYNEQF
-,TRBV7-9,ASSDGGSNTDTQY
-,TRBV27,ASSYGSSYNEQF
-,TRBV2,ASSEIPLGSTSSYEQY
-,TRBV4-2,ASSQEGTSTDTQY
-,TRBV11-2,ASSLSPRSDNEQF
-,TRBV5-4,ASSLGGPGELF
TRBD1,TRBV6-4,ASSDSGQLF
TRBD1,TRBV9,ASADRGYGYT
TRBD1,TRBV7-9,ASSSGQGNYGYT
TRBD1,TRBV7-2,ASSGRTGRSTEAF
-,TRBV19,ASSKSLQGTYNSPLH
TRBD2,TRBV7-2,ASSFSGGSRNTDTQY
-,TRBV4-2,ASSHTLEGASKNIQY
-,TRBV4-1,ASSPRQASPDTQY
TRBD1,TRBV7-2,ASSLATGGGTDTQY
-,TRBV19,ASNSGLRGEQY
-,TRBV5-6,ASSHAGDTQY
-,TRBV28,ASGRTNEQY
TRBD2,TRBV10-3,AISDPSGGWEQF
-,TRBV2,ASIRLRGSSGNTIY
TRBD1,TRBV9,ASSVTGTGSGNTIY
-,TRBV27,ASSFRAGWRDNEQF
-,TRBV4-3,ASSPRDGSTDTQY
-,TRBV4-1,ASSQDREITEAF
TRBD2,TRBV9,ASSFLAGGLYNEQF
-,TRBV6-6,ASSYSDSPTNEKLF
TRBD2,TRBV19,ASSPGLTYNEQF
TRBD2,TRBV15,ATSSLTSPFSYNEQF
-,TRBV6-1,ASSEVGGSNYGYT
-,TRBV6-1,ASKPFEGSYEQY
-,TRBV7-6,ASSLYLAAGELF
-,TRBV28,ASSWTMGQF
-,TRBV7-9,ASSLEEGNEQF
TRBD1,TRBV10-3,AITDRGLSGNTIY
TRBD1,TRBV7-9,ASSLTGTGANVLT
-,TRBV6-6,ATSGGFITEAF
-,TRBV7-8,ASSLAGTHFNEQF
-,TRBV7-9,ASSLDSRGNEQY
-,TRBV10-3,AISHRGDEQF
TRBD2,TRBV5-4,ASSPGLAGRATQY
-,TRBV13,ASSLGGRLGSNTGELF
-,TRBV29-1,SVLGADTEAF
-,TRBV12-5,ASGLVNSPLH
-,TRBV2,ASIGQTLLSYNSPLH
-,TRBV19,ASSMGGANEQF
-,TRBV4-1,ASSQDQSNTEAF